Here is one T cell receptor beta chain with its context. The data derive from a study of shared clonotypes between healthy human individuals. Study in general: Per-donor plates numbered three CD4 naive, three CD4 memory, two CD8 naive and one CD8 memory.

The CDR3 has 13 residues. V lost 7 bases, J lost 0 bases, and 3 bases stayed unmatched. Germline V gene lookup returns CDR1 MDHEN and CDR2 SYDVKM. Deep level was the assay's run setting. Original processing notes: For the immunoSEQ data, sequences were junction-only without quality scores, so filtering differed. Clones were read by immunoSEQ multiplex PCR, and TCRdb kept only the in-frame ones, dropping some. For V, J and clone size, that table is used; D and trimming come from the DNA. The table has some 550,000 clones, around 97% seen once. None of the donors, who were healthy HIV-negative adults, had recently had acute infections or vaccinations.

The sample was naive CD4+ T cells sorted from blood. Subset specified: CD45RA+ positively selected. This rearrangement joins TRBV28 to TRBJ2-7, with 7 nucleotides matching TRBD2. The clonotype was recovered from a young woman in good health. The CDR3 sequence is CASIGGSSYEQYF. The CDR3 bases are TGTGCCAGCATCGGGGGGAGCTCCTACGAGCAGTACTTC.